This T cell receptor beta chain derives from a study of beta chain features in type 1 diabetes. This clone has a handful of counts. Every isolated RNA sample was fully reverse transcribed, so sequencing captured expressed TCRB transcripts. Generated by immunoSEQ multiplex PCR, the TCRdb table keeps only in-frame clones and is missing some. This sample carries 900,000 or so clones, about 17% of them seen once, and the ten largest clones take about 0.02%. The CDR3 spans 12 residues. CDR1 and CDR2 (germline): SEHNR, FQNEAQ (reference sequence). V lost 5 bases and J lost 3, with 8 bases in between. CD4+ naive, central memory, regulatory and stem cell-like memory cells were sorted via CD45RO/CCR7/CD25/CD127/CD95/CD27.

This TCR derives from a young woman in good health. The chain joins TRBV7-9 to TRBJ2-7; D call uncertain. The sequenced sample consisted of naive CD4+ T cells from blood. In DNA form, the CDR3 reads TGTGCCAGCAGCCCCCAGAACTACGAGCAGTACTTC. It is translated as CASSPQNYEQYF.